The following is a T cell receptor (beta chain) sequence with its context. This clonotype was counted only a few times. Its antigen remains undetermined. Base qualities are missing; no much larger clone stands one base away. This record belongs to a study of T cells in Graves' hyperthyroidism and ophthalmopathy (dated 2019 in TCRdb). Some background on the complete study: Peripheral blood was collected at initial diagnosis, before any treatment. Whether ophthalmopathy could be predicted prospectively was tested in an independent validation cohort made up of approximately 19 hyperthyroidism patients plus 17 patients who later progressed to ophthalmopathy. To identify TCR V-J signatures that set the groups apart, the researchers used a discovery cohort of 100 patients, made up of around 40 with Graves' ophthalmopathy and 57 with stable Graves' hyperthyroidism. Once sampling was done, hyperthyroidism patients were given methimazole at a starting dose of 30 mg daily, whereas ophthalmopathy patients were given high-dose intravenous methylprednisolone. TCR Vbeta CDR3 sequencing of 130 to 150 peripheral blood samples (over 40 ophthalmopathy, about 75 hyperthyroidism and roughly 17 progressor patients) is reported in the paper. In about 6 Graves' hyperthyroidism patients, the study also compared T-cell repertoires from thyroid tissue with T-cell repertoires from blood. The approximately 97 discovery patients were randomly divided into training and test sets at a 7:3 ratio. Broad study findings and their caveats: Sample size was not statistically predetermined, and investigators were not blinded to group allocation. In validation, the model predicted progression to ophthalmopathy a median of about 5.9 months before onset, with 70% to 71% sensitivity and 72.22% specificity. Most expanded thyroid clonotypes (frequency above 0.001) were also detected in blood, suggesting blood repertoires may reflect thyroid immune responses. In cross-validation, a model built on a 13 V-J signature told ophthalmopathy apart from stable hyperthyroidism with less than 90% sensitivity and around 84% specificity, and in testing the same model reached 80%/75%.

The TCR beta CDR3 regions were amplified from RNA transcripts. For the first round of RT-PCR on the TCR CDR3, the HTBI primer set was used together with the Qiagen OneStep RT-PCR kit. Libraries were constructed in a second round of multiplex PCR, after which size selection and purification were performed. Libraries were sequenced paired-end with 100 bp reads on an Illumina HiSeq2000. The published analysis was carried out like this. SOAPnuke was used to process the raw data, throwing out any read that contained adapters or uncalled bases, had a mean Phred below 15, or lacked an exact constant-primer or identifier match. COPE v1.2.5 was used to merge the high-quality paired reads, and each unique nucleotide sequence was defined as a clonotype. MiTCR v1.1 was used to align clonotypes to the IMGT TRBV, TRBD and TRBJ reference segments. The analysis was restricted to V-J combinations with a frequency above 0.0001, which together covered just over 98% of the repertoires. A TCS score was defined as the ratio of F50 (clonal expansion) to E x V (chaos), with BLOSUM62-based TCRdist applied between CDR3 peptides within each V-J. Welch's t-statistics and random forest reduced just over 500 V-J features to roughly 13, which were used in a naive Bayes classifier (R e1071). The public reads were quality trimmed at Q25 with fastp and then assembled into clones with MiXCR by TCRdb, keeping productive beta chains. Records with the same CDR3 protein are collapsed into one entry carrying the most frequent genes and DNA. TCRdb, rather than the study authors, made the V and J calls. Present in this sample are approximately 590,000 distinct CDR3 sequences, 15% to 18% of which were seen just once. The ten largest clones take up less than 9.5% of the sample.

Graves' hyperthyroidism was defined as stable when no progression to ophthalmopathy occurred over 18 months of follow-up. Hyperthyroidism patients were newly diagnosed, had a disease duration of under 2 months, and were aged 18 to 65 years. Exclusion was applied to patients with uncontrolled infections, other autoimmune diseases, pregnancy or lactation. Diagnoses were based on clinical symptoms, serum thyroxine and TRAb, thyroid ultrasound and orbital computed tomography. Ficoll-Paque density gradient centrifugation was used to isolate PBMCs from around 10 ml of fresh peripheral blood. Trizol reagent was used to extract total RNA, and RNA quality was then checked on an Agilent 2100 Bioanalyzer. Sequenced input: blood. The clonotype comes from a woman aged 30 to 39 with Graves' hyperthyroidism.

The DNA is as follows: TGTGCCAGCAGCCCTAAGGGCGGCTACGAGCAGTACTTC. Its protein product is CASSPKGGYEQYF. The chain is made from TRBV14 and TRBJ2-7; the D gene identity is not certain. The trim is 4 bases for V and 3 bases for J, with a gap of 10 bases between the germline ends. The germline V gene supplies CDR1 SGHDN and CDR2 FVKESK. The CDR3 goes from the cysteine to the phenylalanine over 13 residues. Only the CDR3 part of the read is kept: 39 bases, read in frame from the first base.